Below, one T cell receptor beta chain is given with its context. The target antigen is unknown. The sample originates from a study of cytomegalovirus exposure and HLA in healthy donors. Findings of the study overall: Available immune exposure information was restricted to CMV serostatus only. Cytomegalovirus-associated TCR beta chains were listed, numbering more than 150. Previously analyzed data showed that most TCR beta V segments were productive at a frequency of about 87% or about 30%. An analysis that came later showed most CMV-associated TCR beta chains appearing HLA-restricted.

Germline assignment: CDR1 MGHDK and CDR2 SYGVNS. This CDR3 region has 17 residues. V was pared by 3 bases and J by 4 bases, with 18 bases between. 13 Jbeta primers and 60 Vbeta primers were used for the PCR. TCRdb keeps only in-frame clones here, not all; method: immunoSEQ multiplex PCR. This sample has over 85,000 clones, with more than 60% found just once. The genes are TRBV25-1 and TRBJ2-2, with D maybe TRBD1 (5 bases). The sequenced sample was PBMCs. The origin of this receptor is a man under 40 in good health and CMV-seropositive. The CDR3 coding sequence is TGTGCCAGCAGTGAGCCCCTCGGCAATCAGGGCACCGGGGAGCTGTTTTTT. Translation: CASSEPLGNQGTGELFF.